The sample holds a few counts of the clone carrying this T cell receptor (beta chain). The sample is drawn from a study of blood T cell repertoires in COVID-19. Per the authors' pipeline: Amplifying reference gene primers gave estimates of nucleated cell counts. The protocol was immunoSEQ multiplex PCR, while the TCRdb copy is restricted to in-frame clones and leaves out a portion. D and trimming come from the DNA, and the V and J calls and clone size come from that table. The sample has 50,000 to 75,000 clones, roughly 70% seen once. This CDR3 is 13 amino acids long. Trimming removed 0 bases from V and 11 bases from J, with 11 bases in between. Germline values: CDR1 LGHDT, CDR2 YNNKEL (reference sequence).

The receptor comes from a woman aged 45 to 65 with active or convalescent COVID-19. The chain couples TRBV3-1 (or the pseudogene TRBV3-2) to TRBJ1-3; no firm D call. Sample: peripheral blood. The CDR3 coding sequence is TGTGCCAGCAGCCAAGAACAGCCTAACGCCATATATTTT. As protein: CASSQEQPNAIYF.